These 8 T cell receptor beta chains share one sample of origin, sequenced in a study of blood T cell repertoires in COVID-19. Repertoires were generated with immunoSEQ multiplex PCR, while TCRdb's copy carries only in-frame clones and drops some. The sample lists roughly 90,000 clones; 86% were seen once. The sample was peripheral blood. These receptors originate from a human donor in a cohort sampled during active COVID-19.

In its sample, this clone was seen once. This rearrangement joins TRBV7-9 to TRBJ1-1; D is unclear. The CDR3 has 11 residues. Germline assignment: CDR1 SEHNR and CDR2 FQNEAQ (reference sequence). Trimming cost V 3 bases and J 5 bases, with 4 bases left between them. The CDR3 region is CASSFRTEAFF. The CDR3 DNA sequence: TGTGCCAGCAGCTTCCGGACTGAAGCTTTCTTT.

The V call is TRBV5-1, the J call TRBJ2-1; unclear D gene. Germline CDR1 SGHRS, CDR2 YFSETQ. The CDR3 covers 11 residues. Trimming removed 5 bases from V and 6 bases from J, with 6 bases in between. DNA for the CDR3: TGCGCCAGCAGTGTCAGCAATGAGCAGTTCTTC. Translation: CASSVSNEQFF.

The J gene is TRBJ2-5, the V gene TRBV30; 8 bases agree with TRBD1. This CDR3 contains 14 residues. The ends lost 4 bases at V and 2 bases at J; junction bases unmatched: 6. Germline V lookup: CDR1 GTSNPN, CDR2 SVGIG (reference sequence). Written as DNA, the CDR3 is TGTGCCTGGACAAGAGGACAGGGACAAGAGACCCAGTACTTC. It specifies CAWTRGQGQETQYF.

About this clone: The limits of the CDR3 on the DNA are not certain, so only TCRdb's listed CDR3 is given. The CDR3 loop reads CASSVDRQPPQIRSIF. The V and J genes are TRBV4-3 and TRBJ2-3; whether TRBD1, the table's D call, matches the DNA was not checked. From its first to its last residue, the CDR3 has 16 amino acids. CDR1 is LGHNA, CDR2 YSLEER, per germline.

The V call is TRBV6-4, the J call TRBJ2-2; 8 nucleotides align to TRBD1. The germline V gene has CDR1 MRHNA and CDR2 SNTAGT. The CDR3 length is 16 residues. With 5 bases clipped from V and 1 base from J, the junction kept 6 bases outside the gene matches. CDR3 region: CASSNGQGRNTGELFF. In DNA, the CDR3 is TGTGCCAGCAGTAACGGACAGGGAAGGAACACCGGGGAGCTGTTTTTT.

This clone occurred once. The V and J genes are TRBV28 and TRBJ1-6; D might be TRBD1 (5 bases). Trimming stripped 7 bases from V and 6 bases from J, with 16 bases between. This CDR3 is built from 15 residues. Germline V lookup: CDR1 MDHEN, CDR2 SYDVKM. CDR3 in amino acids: CASTIEGRLNSPLHF. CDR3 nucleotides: TGTGCCAGCACGATAGAGGGGAGGCTTAATTCACCCCTCCACTTT.

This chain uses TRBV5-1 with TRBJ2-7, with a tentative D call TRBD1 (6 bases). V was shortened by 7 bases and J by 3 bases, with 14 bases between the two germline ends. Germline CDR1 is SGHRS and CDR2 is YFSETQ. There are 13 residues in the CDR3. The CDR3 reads CASGQPGRYEQYF. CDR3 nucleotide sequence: TGCGCCAGCGGACAGCCTGGCCGCTACGAGCAGTACTTC. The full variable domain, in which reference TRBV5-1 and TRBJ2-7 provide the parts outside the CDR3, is KAGVTQTPRYLIKTRGQQVTLSCSPISGHRSVSWYQQTPGQGLQFLFEYFSETQRNKGNFPGRFSGRQFSNSRSEMNVSTLELGDSALYLCASGQPGRYEQYFGPGTRLTVT.

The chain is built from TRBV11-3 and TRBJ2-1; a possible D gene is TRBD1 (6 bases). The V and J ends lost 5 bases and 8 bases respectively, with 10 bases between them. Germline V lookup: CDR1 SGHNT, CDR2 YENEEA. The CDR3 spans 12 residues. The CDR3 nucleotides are TGTGCCAGCAGCACACAGGGATATGAGCAGTTCTTC. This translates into CASSTQGYEQFF.